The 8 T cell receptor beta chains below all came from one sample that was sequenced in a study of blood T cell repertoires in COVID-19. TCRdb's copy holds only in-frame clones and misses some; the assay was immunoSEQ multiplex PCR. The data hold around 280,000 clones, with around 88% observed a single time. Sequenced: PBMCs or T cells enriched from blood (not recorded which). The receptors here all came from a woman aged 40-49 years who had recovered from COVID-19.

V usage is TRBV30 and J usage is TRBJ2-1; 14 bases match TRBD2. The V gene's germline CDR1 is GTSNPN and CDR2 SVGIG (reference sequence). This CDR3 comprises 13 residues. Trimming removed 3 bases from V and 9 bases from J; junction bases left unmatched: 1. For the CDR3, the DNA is TGTGCCTGGAGCGGACTAGCGGGGGGTGAGCAGTTCTTC. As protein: CAWSGLAGGEQFF.

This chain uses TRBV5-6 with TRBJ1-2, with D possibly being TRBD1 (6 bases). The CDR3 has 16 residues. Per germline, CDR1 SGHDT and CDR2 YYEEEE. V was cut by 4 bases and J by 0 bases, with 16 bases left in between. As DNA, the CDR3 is TGTGCCAGCAGCATGTATTCGACAGGCTCTAACTATGGCTACACCTTC. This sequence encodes CASSMYSTGSNYGYTF.

The CDR3 nucleotides read TGTGCCAGCAGCCGATCGACAGGGTCCTACGAGCAGTACTTC. This translates into CASSRSTGSYEQYF. This chain links TRBV3-1 (or the pseudogene TRBV3-2) with TRBJ2-7; 7 positions match TRBD1. This CDR3 comprises 14 residues. Germline CDR1 reads LGHDT; CDR2 reads YNNKEL (reference sequence). Trimming at V came to 4 bases and at J to 1 base, leaving 4 bases not matched to a gene.

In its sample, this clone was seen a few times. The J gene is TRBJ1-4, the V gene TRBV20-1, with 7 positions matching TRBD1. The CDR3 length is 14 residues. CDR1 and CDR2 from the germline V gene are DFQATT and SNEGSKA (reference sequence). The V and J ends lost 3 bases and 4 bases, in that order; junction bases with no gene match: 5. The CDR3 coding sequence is TGCAGTGCTAGTACAGGGGTTCGTAATGAAAAACTGTTTTTT. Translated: CSASTGVRNEKLFF.

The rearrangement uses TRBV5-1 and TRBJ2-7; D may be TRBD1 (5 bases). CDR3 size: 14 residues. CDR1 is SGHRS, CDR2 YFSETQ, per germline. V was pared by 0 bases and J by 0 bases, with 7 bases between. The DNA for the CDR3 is TGCGCCAGCAGCTTGGCGGACATCTCCTACGAGCAGTACTTC. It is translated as CASSLADISYEQYF. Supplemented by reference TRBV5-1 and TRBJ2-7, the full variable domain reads KAGVTQTPRYLIKTRGQQVTLSCSPISGHRSVSWYQQTPGQGLQFLFEYFSETQRNKGNFPGRFSGRQFSNSRSEMNVSTLELGDSALYLCASSLADISYEQYFGPGTRLTVT.

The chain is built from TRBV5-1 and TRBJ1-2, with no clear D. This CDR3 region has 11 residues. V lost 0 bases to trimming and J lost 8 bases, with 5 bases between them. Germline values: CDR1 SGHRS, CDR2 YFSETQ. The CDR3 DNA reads TGCGCCAGCAGCTTGGATGAGGGCTACACCTTC. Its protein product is CASSLDEGYTF. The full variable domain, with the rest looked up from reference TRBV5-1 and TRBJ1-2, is KAGVTQTPRYLIKTRGQQVTLSCSPISGHRSVSWYQQTPGQGLQFLFEYFSETQRNKGNFPGRFSGRQFSNSRSEMNVSTLELGDSALYLCASSLDEGYTFGSGTRLTVV.

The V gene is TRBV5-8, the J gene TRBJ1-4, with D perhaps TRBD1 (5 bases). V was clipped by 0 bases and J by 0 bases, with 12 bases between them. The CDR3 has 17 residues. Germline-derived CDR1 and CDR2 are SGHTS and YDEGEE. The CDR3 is CASSLGQQSTTNEKLFF. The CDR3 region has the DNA TGTGCCAGCAGCTTGGGACAGCAATCCACAACTAATGAAAAACTGTTTTTT.

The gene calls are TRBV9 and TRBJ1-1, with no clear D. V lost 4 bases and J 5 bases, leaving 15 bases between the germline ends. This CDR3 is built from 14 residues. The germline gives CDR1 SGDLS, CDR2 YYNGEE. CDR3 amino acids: CASSRGRGETEAFF. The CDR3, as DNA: TGTGCCAGCAGCCGCGGGCGCGGGGAGACTGAAGCTTTCTTT.